This is a list of T cell receptor beta chains from one sample in a study of T cell repertoires in cytomegalovirus infection. TCRdb used MiXCR to reprocess the reads, holding one entry per CDR3 protein. The sample contains approximately 290,000 distinct CDR3 sequences, around 25% of which appear only once. The source material was PBMCs. These receptors all come from a human donor in good health (CMV status not recorded). Some clones in this sample may be carry-over from other donors' samples. Both conserved end residues are part of each CDR3. D genes are given only for firm matches.

>TRBD2|TRBJ2-3|TRBV4-3
CASSQGLAGSTDTLYF
>-|TRBJ2-1|TRBV12-3/TRBV12-4
CASSLAASAVDNEQFF
>TRBD1|TRBJ1-5|TRBV28
CASSTGGFAQPQHF
>-|TRBJ2-7|TRBV2
CASRRYKSNEQYF
>-|TRBJ1-1|TRBV7-9
CASSLQGTHLNTEAFF
>TRBD1|TRBJ2-7|TRBV28
CASSKSRGKHEQYF
>TRBD2|TRBJ2-5|TRBV14
CASSQDHLLAGLETQYF
>-|TRBJ2-2|TRBV10-2
CASSEWFREDTGELFF
>-|TRBJ1-6|TRBV20-1
CSASTRGGNSPLHF
>TRBD2|TRBJ2-1|TRBV27
CASTGTSGSYNEQFF
>TRBD1|TRBJ1-1|TRBV29-1
CSVEKGAGTEAFF
>-|TRBJ2-5|TRBV5-1
CASSLLAGALQETQYF
>TRBD2|TRBJ2-2|TRBV28
CASSLAGGQGGELFF
>-|TRBJ2-2|TRBV7-2
CASSSRLGDTGELFF
>-|TRBJ1-2|TRBV15
CATSWQDNYGYTF
>-|TRBJ2-1|TRBV7-6
CASSRGTPFGNEQFF
>-|TRBJ2-1|TRBV5-3
CASSPTQLGGNEQFF
>-|TRBJ1-2|TRBV7-2
CASSTPGRIYTF
>-|TRBJ1-1|TRBV7-2
CASSLLGLGNTEAFF
>-|TRBJ2-3|TRBV20-1
CSARDIVGRGDTQYF
>-|TRBJ2-7|TRBV20-1
CSAFGGYEQYF
>TRBD1|TRBJ1-2|TRBV7-2
CASSQWTGPYGYTF
>TRBD2|TRBJ2-3|TRBV7-2
CASSRLAGGMDTQYF
>-|TRBJ2-5|TRBV7-2
CASSSSWPRQETQYF
>-|TRBJ1-4|TRBV7-2
CASSSEGLTNEKLFF